Listed below are T cell receptor beta chains from one sample, sequenced in a study of blood T cells in healthy people across ages. Each CDR3 protein is one row after TCRdb ran MiXCR on the 5' RACE reads. The sample carries around 800,000 distinct CDR3 sequences, around a quarter recorded once. This sample was shared with a second study, whose subject was T cells of mothers and their children.

The material sequenced was blood. The receptors were gathered from a boy younger than 18 in good health. Both conserved end residues are part of each CDR3. A D gene is named only where the DNA matches it firmly. Some rows have no size entry. The others give once, few or many, or a class for an expanded clone.

D	V	size	J	DNA	CDR3
.	TRBV21-1	.	TRBJ2-7	TGTGCCAGCAGCAAAATGGGGACAGGGGACCCATCCGAGCAGTACTTC	CASSKMGTGDPSEQYF
TRBD2	TRBV25-1	.	TRBJ2-7	TGTGCCAGCAGTGACGATTCCGGGGGGGCCATCGAGCAGTACTTC	CASSDDSGGAIEQYF
TRBD2	TRBV2	.	TRBJ2-3	TGTGCCAGCAGGGAACAGCGGGGGGGCTCCACAGATACGCAGTATTTT	CASREQRGGSTDTQYF
.	TRBV18	.	TRBJ1-4	TGTGCCAGCTCACCATTGGGCCGAGACGCAACTAATGAAAAACTGTTTTTT	CASSPLGRDATNEKLFF
.	TRBV9	.	TRBJ1-1	TGTGCCAGCAGCGGCCGTACAGGGCTCGACCAAGCTTTCTTT	CASSGRTGLDQAFF
TRBD1	TRBV14	few	TRBJ1-2	TGTGCCAGCAGCCTAACCACAGGGGCTAACTATGGCTACACCTTC	CASSLTTGANYGYTF
TRBD1	TRBV3-1	.	TRBJ2-1	TGTGCCAGCAGCCATCGCCCCGGGACAGGTGACAATGAGCAGTTCTTC	CASSHRPGTGDNEQFF
.	TRBV12-3/TRBV12-4	.	TRBJ1-3	TGTGCCAGCACCGGGAGTTATCGTGGAAACACCATATATTTT	CASTGSYRGNTIYF
.	TRBV5-1	.	TRBJ1-4	TGCGCCAGCAGCTTTAACACGAATAATGAAAAACTGTTTTTT	CASSFNTNNEKLFF
TRBD2	TRBV5-6	.	TRBJ2-7	TGTGCCAGCAGCAGATTAGCGGGGGCCTCCTACGAGCAGTACTTC	CASSRLAGASYEQYF
.	TRBV25-1	few	TRBJ1-1	TGTGCCAGCGGACGATCCGCTGAAGCTTTCTTT	CASGRSAEAFF
TRBD1	TRBV11-2	.	TRBJ1-2	TGTGCCAGCAGCTTAGGGACAGGGGTAGTTGGCTACACCTTC	CASSLGTGVVGYTF
TRBD2	TRBV28	few	TRBJ2-2	TGTGCCAGCAGAACTAGCGGGGGGGGCTCGGGCACCGGGGAGCTGTTTTTT	CASRTSGGGSGTGELFF
.	TRBV7-2	few	TRBJ2-1	TGTGCCAGCAGCTTATCTTTCGGGAACAATGAGCAGTTCTTC	CASSLSFGNNEQFF
.	TRBV28	few	TRBJ2-6	TGTGCCAGCAGAAGCGGAGTCTCTGGGGCCAACGTCCTGACTTTC	CASRSGVSGANVLTF
TRBD2	TRBV20-1	.	TRBJ2-2	TGCAGTGCTAGGGGGACTAGCGGCGCCGGGGAGCTGTTTTTT	CSARGTSGAGELFF
.	TRBV1	few	TRBJ1-1	TGCACCAGCACGGGGGGCGGGTTAGTGAACACTGAAGCTTTCTTT	CTSTGGGLVNTEAFF
.	TRBV6-1	.	TRBJ1-2	TGTGCCAGCAGTTCCGTAGGGGACTATGGCTACACCTTC	CASSSVGDYGYTF
.	TRBV7-9	.	TRBJ2-1	TGTGCCAGCAGCTTAGGTGGTGTGAATGAGCAGTTCTTC	CASSLGGVNEQFF
.	TRBV6-5	once	TRBJ2-3	TGTGCCAGCAGTTACTCGAAGTCAGGAGGGCGGTCCTACACAGATACGCAGTATTTT	CASSYSKSGGRSYTDTQYF
.	TRBV20-1	.	TRBJ1-1	TGCAGTGCTGCTAACGTCGGTATGAACACTGAAGCTTTCTTT	CSAANVGMNTEAFF
.	TRBV4-1	.	TRBJ2-7	TGCGCCAGCAGCCGTGAGCCAACCTACGAGCAGTACTTC	CASSREPTYEQYF
.	TRBV7-9	.	TRBJ2-5	TGTGCCAGCAGCTTACGATACGGCCAAGAGACCCAGTACTTC	CASSLRYGQETQYF
TRBD2	TRBV10-3	few	TRBJ2-5	TGTGCCATCAATAACGCCGGGACTAGCGAAGAGACCCAGTACTTC	CAINNAGTSEETQYF
.	TRBV7-9	few	TRBJ2-6	TGTGCCAGCAGCTTACCACAGCCTGGGGCCAACGTCCTGACTTTC	CASSLPQPGANVLTF
.	TRBV12-3/TRBV12-4	few	TRBJ2-5	TGTGCCAGCAGTTCCCCTCCCGCGGTGACCCAGTACTTC	CASSSPPAVTQYF
.	TRBV27	few	TRBJ1-1	TGTGCCAGCAGTTACCTCCCCCGGCTGAACACTGTAGCTTTCTTT	CASSYLPRLNTVAFF
TRBD1	TRBV7-2	.	TRBJ2-3	TGTGCCAGCAGCCGAAAAGCATCCGGGACAGGGACCCTTAGGACGCAGTATTTT	CASSRKASGTGTLRTQYF
TRBD1	TRBV27	.	TRBJ2-4	TGTGCCAGCAGTTTATCGCCCCCGGGACAGAGGAAGAAAAACATTCAGTACTTC	CASSLSPPGQRKKNIQYF
TRBD1	TRBV6-1	few	TRBJ2-1	TGTGCCAGTAATGCCGGGACAGTATACAATGAGCAGTTCTTC	CASNAGTVYNEQFF
.	TRBV5-1	few	TRBJ1-1	TGCGCCAGCAGCTTGGCTCCAGGGCGAGAAGAAGCTTTCTTT	CASSLAPGREEAFF
TRBD1	TRBV5-1	few	TRBJ1-4	TGCGCCAGCGGGACAGGGGGACTATACGAAAAACTGTTTTTT	CASGTGGLYEKLFF
TRBD2	TRBV6-5	many	TRBJ2-3	TGTGCCAGCAGCCCACCCAGCGGGGGGTCAAGGGAGACAGATACGCAGTATTTT	CASSPPSGGSRETDTQYF
.	TRBV5-1	few	TRBJ2-2	TGCGCCAGCAGTTACTATAAGCGGAGTACTTCGAACACCGGGGAGCTGTTTTTT	CASSYYKRSTSNTGELFF
.	TRBV5-5	many	TRBJ2-5	TGTGCCAGCAGCTTACTCGGGACGAGGGTACAAGAGACCCAGTACTTC	CASSLLGTRVQETQYF
.	TRBV20-1	.	TRBJ2-5	TGCAGTGCTAGAGCAAAGGGGCCGGAGACCCAGTACTTC	CSARAKGPETQYF
.	TRBV10-3	.	TRBJ2-7	TGTGCCATCACTGATCAGGAAATCTCCTACGAGCAGTACTTC	CAITDQEISYEQYF
TRBD2	TRBV2	.	TRBJ2-5	TGTGCCAGCAGTGACCCAGGAACTAGCGGGAGTCAAGAGACCCAGTACTTC	CASSDPGTSGSQETQYF
.	TRBV2	.	TRBJ2-4	TGTGCCAGCAGTGTGGGGCGGCGGGGCATTCAGTACTTC	CASSVGRRGIQYF
.	TRBV6-1	.	TRBJ2-7	TGTGCCAGCAGTGGGGAAAGGTGGAGAGGGGTCTACGAGCAGTACTTC	CASSGERWRGVYEQYF
.	TRBV7-2	.	TRBJ2-7	TGTGCCAGCAGCACCCGACAGTCCGAGCAGTACTTC	CASSTRQSEQYF
TRBD2	TRBV12-3/TRBV12-4	.	TRBJ2-4	TGTGCCAGCAGTTCCTATCTGGCCCCGGGAGGAAACATTCAGTACTTC	CASSSYLAPGGNIQYF